This passage covers 26 T cell receptor beta chains from one sample sequenced in a study of T cell changes during pregnancy in multiple sclerosis. Repertoires were generated with immunoSEQ multiplex PCR, while TCRdb's copy carries only in-frame clones and drops some. The profile covers around 110,000 clones, with around 90% appearing a single time and 1.6% taken by the ten largest. The sample in question was peripheral blood, obtained before pregnancy. These receptor sequences come from a female donor with multiple sclerosis, enrolled in a pregnancy study.

This clone came up once. The rearrangement links TRBV7-9 to TRBJ2-2; 7 bases agree with TRBD1. The CDR3 sequence is 13 residues long. The V gene's germline CDR1 is SEHNR and CDR2 FQNEAQ (reference sequence). The V and J ends lost 9 bases and 0 bases, in that order; junction bases with no gene match: 1. The CDR3 nucleotides read TGTGCCAGAGGGGGCGCGAACACCGGGGAGCTGTTTTTT. Residues: CARGGANTGELFF.

V gene TRBV5-6 combines with J gene TRBJ2-1; 9 positions agree with TRBD2. Germline V CDR1 and CDR2: SGHDT, YYEEEE. CDR3 size: 15 residues. V lost 3 bases and J lost 5; bases outside the gene matches: 6. The CDR3 reads CASSSLGGGDNEQFF. The CDR3 DNA reads TGTGCCAGCAGCTCGTTGGGCGGGGGGGACAATGAGCAGTTCTTC. Based on the CDR3 plus reference TRBV5-6 and TRBJ2-1, the full variable domain is DAGVTQSPTHLIKTRGQQVTLRCSPKSGHDTVSWYQQALGQGPQFIFQYYEEEERQRGNFPDRFSGHQFPNYSSELNVNALLLGDSALYLCASSSLGGGDNEQFFGPGTRLTVL.

This rearrangement joins TRBV11-3 to TRBJ2-5, with a weak D call TRBD1 (6 bases). Trimming removed 4 bases from V and 2 bases from J, with 17 bases in between. The CDR3 is 16 amino acids. CDR1 SGHNT and CDR2 YENEEA come from the germline V gene. CDR3 loop: CASSSPDLGQQETQYF. The CDR3 DNA sequence: TGTGCCAGCAGCTCGCCGGATTTGGGACAACAAGAGACCCAGTACTTC. The complete variable domain, with remaining parts taken from reference TRBV11-3 and TRBJ2-5, reads EAGVVQSPRYKIIEKKQPVAFWCNPISGHNTLYWYLQNLGQGPELLIRYENEEAVDDSQLPKDRFSAERLKGVDSTLKIQPAELGDSAVYLCASSSPDLGQQETQYFGPGTRLLVL.

This chain connects TRBV7-9 to TRBJ1-4; unclear D gene. Trimming shortened V by 5 bases and J by 10 bases, and 11 bases separated the two germline ends. This CDR3 has 12 residues. Germline V gives CDR1 SEHNR, CDR2 FQNEAQ (reference sequence). CDR3 amino acids: CASSQETGKLFF. The CDR3 DNA follows: TGTGCCAGCAGCCAAGAAACGGGAAAACTGTTTTTT.

This clone showed up just once. This rearrangement joins TRBV6-1 to TRBJ2-7, with D tentatively TRBD1 (6 bases). V lost 6 bases and J lost 4, with 10 bases in between. Germline V gene lookup returns CDR1 MNHNS and CDR2 SASEGT. The CDR3 is 12 amino acids. As DNA, the CDR3 is TGTGCCAGCAGGTCGGACAGTTACGAGCAGTACTTC. Protein sequence: CASRSDSYEQYF.

This chain links TRBV20-1 with TRBJ2-5; D unresolved. Trimming cost V 0 bases and J 6 bases, with 5 bases left between them. The length of the CDR3 is 11 residues. Germline CDR1 reads DFQATT; CDR2 reads SNEGSKA (reference sequence). The CDR3 protein is CSARDQKTQYF. DNA of the CDR3: TGCAGTGCTAGAGATCAAAAGACCCAGTACTTC.

The chain couples TRBV4-1 to TRBJ2-1; 7 bases match TRBD2. Germline CDR1 reads MGHRA; CDR2 reads YSYEKL. With V trimmed by 5 bases and J by 3 bases, 10 bases remained unmatched. The CDR3 has 16 residues. The CDR3 sequence is CASSYMLAEDYNEQFF. In DNA form, the CDR3 reads TGCGCCAGCAGCTACATGCTAGCGGAGGACTACAATGAGCAGTTCTTC.

The chain is built from TRBV11-3 and TRBJ1-1; TRBD1 matches at 9 bases. V trimming: 4 bases; J trimming: 5 bases; junction bases outside the gene matches: 8. The CDR3 spans 15 residues. CDR1 is SGHNT, CDR2 YENEEA, per germline. CDR3 in amino acids: CASSSGQGETTEAFF. The CDR3 DNA reads as TGTGCCAGCAGCTCGGGACAGGGAGAAACAACTGAAGCTTTCTTT.

V gene TRBV6-5 combines with J gene TRBJ1-2; D gene unclear. This CDR3 spans 13 amino acids. CDR1 and CDR2 from the germline V gene are MNHEY and SVGAGI. The V end was cut by 2 bases, the J end by 3 bases, with 7 bases between. The chain's CDR3 is CASSYHRDYGYTF. CDR3 nucleotides: TGTGCCAGCAGTTACCACCGGGACTATGGCTACACCTTC.

The CDR3 reads CASSAGWRGGRSNTDTQYF. The CDR3 nucleotides read TGTGCCAGCAGCGCCGGTTGGCGGGGGGGCCGTTCGAATACAGATACGCAGTATTTT. The chain joins TRBV11-3 to TRBJ2-3; TRBD2 matches 9 bases. In germline, CDR1 is SGHNT, CDR2 YENEEA. Unmatched junction bases numbered 18, after V lost 5 bases and J lost 3 bases. There are 19 residues in the CDR3.

The CDR3 spells CASSYGQTTGNTIYF. CDR3 bases: TGTGCCAGCAGCTATGGACAGACGACTGGAAACACCATATATTTT. The J gene is TRBJ1-3, the V gene TRBV7-8, with a weak D call TRBD1 (6 bases). CDR1 and CDR2 from the germline V gene are SGHVS and FQNEAQ. The CDR3 is 15 amino acids. V lost 4 bases, J lost 2 bases, and 12 bases lay in between. Filled out from reference TRBV7-8 and TRBJ1-3, the complete variable domain reads GAGVSQSPRYKVAKRGQDVALRCDPISGHVSLFWYQQALGQGPEFLTYFQNEAQLDKSGLPSDRFFAERPEGSVSTLKIQRTQQEDSAVYLCASSYGQTTGNTIYFGEGSWLTVV.

The chain couples TRBV18 to TRBJ2-2; a weak D match, TRBD2 (5 bases). Germline V gene data show CDR1 as KGHSH and CDR2 as LQKENI. Trimming pared 2 bases from V and 1 base from J, leaving 8 bases between. The CDR3 consists of 15 residues. CDR3 sequence reads: CASSPSGGNTGELFF. In DNA, the CDR3 is TGTGCCAGCTCACCAAGTGGAGGGAACACCGGGGAGCTGTTTTTT. Looking up the rest from reference TRBV18 and TRBJ2-2 gives the full variable domain: NAGVMQNPRHLVRRRGQEARLRCSPMKGHSHVYWYRQLPEEGLKFMVYLQKENIIDESGMPKERFSAEFPKEGPSILRIQQVVRGDSAAYFCASSPSGGNTGELFFGEGSRLTVL.

This sequence joins TRBV7-2 and TRBJ2-5, with TRBD2 matching 7 bases. CDR3 size: 15 residues. The V segment lost 6 bases and the J segment 0 bases; nucleotides outside the gene matches: 7. Germline loops: CDR1 SGHTA, CDR2 FQGNSA. CDR3 DNA sequence: TGTGCCAGCAGACTAAACGGACTAGACCAAGAGACCCAGTACTTC. Translated: CASRLNGLDQETQYF.

This clone was counted once. The chain joins TRBV19 to TRBJ1-5, with 9 bases fitting TRBD1. This CDR3 contains 17 residues. The V gene end was trimmed by 4 bases and the J gene end by 3 bases; junction bases not matched to a gene: 10. In germline, CDR1 is LNHDA, CDR2 SQIVND (reference sequence). DNA for the CDR3: TGTGCCAGTAGTACCGCCGGGACAGGGCTTTTCAATCAGCCCCAGCATTTT. As protein: CASSTAGTGLFNQPQHF. The whole variable domain, filled in from reference TRBV19 and TRBJ1-5, reads DGGITQSPKYLFRKEGQNVTLSCEQNLNHDAMYWYRQDPGQGLRLIYYSQIVNDFQKGDIAEGYSVSREKKESFPLTVTSAQKNPTAFYLCASSTAGTGLFNQPQHFGDGTRLSIL.

The genes are TRBV11-2 and TRBJ2-7; D gene unclear. The CDR3 has 15 amino acids. From germline, CDR1 is SGHAT and CDR2 FQNNGV. Trimming shortened V by 5 bases and J by 1 base, and 15 bases separated the two germline ends. The CDR3 DNA reads as TGTGCCAGCAGCCCGGGTGTCCGGTCATCCTACGAGCAGTACTTC. Protein: CASSPGVRSSYEQYF.

The chain joins TRBV7-2 to TRBJ1-3; D possibly corresponds to TRBD1 (6 bases). The germline V gene has CDR1 SGHTA and CDR2 FQGNSA. This CDR3 comprises 17 residues. Deletions cut 4 bases from V and 0 bases from J, with 16 bases between. Written as DNA, the CDR3 is TGTGCCAGCAGCTGGATACCGGGACAACCCTCTGGAAACACCATATATTTT. Translated: CASSWIPGQPSGNTIYF.

The J gene is TRBJ2-2, the V gene TRBV7-9; a possible D gene is TRBD2 (6 bases). The CDR3 runs to 12 residues. Germline loops: CDR1 SEHNR, CDR2 FQNEAQ (reference sequence). Trimming took 6 bases from V and 6 from J, leaving 8 bases between them. CDR3 DNA: TGTGCCAGCAGTTGGGAGGCCGGGGAGCTGTTTTTT. This gives the protein CASSWEAGELFF. Complete variable domain (other parts from reference TRBV7-9 and TRBJ2-2): DTGVSQNPRHKITKRGQNVTFRCDPISEHNRLYWYRQTLGQGPEFLTYFQNEAQLEKSRLLSDRFSAERPKGSFSTLEIQRTEQGDSAMYLCASSWEAGELFFGEGSRLTVL.

The chain uses TRBV5-1 and TRBJ2-3, with 9 bases fitting TRBD2. Per the germline V gene, CDR1 is SGHRS and CDR2 is YFSETQ. The V segment lost 5 bases and the J segment 6 bases; nucleotides outside the gene matches: 7. CDR3 size: 14 residues. The CDR3 sequence is CASSKRSGGDTQYF. The CDR3 region has the DNA TGCGCCAGCAGTAAACGTAGCGGGGGCGATACGCAGTATTTT.

This chain connects TRBV19 to TRBJ2-7, with TRBD1 matching 7 bases. The CDR3 contains 15 residues. V was clipped by 6 bases and J by 2 bases; unmatched bases: 10. The germline V gene encodes CDR1 LNHDA and CDR2 SQIVND (reference sequence). The CDR3 DNA reads TGTGCCAGTAGGGTGACCGGGACAGCTACCTACGAGCAGTACTTC. As protein: CASRVTGTATYEQYF.

The rearrangement links TRBV27 to TRBJ1-1; tentatively, D is TRBD1 (5 bases). The CDR3 spans 14 residues. Germline-derived CDR1 and CDR2 are MNHEY and SMNVEV (reference sequence). V dropped 4 bases and J dropped 3 bases, with 12 bases sitting between them. The CDR3, as DNA: TGTGCCAGCAGTTACCTCAGGGCAGACACTGAAGCTTTCTTT. This codes for CASSYLRADTEAFF.

The chain carries TRBV30 and TRBJ2-7; perhaps TRBD1 as D (6 bases). The CDR3 consists of 13 residues. Looked up from germline, CDR1 is GTSNPN and CDR2 is SVGIG (reference sequence). V dropped 0 bases and J dropped 3 bases, with 9 bases sitting between them. CDR3 residues: CAWSVSQGYEQYF. The DNA of the CDR3 is TGTGCCTGGAGTGTTTCACAGGGCTACGAGCAGTACTTC.

CDR3 sequence: CASASGGYNEQFF. CDR3 DNA sequence: TGTGCCAGTGCTAGCGGGGGTTACAATGAGCAGTTCTTC. V is TRBV6-1 and J is TRBJ2-1, with 10 positions matching TRBD2. In germline, CDR1 is MNHNS, CDR2 SASEGT. Trimming at V came to 9 bases and at J to 4 bases, leaving 3 bases not matched to a gene. This CDR3 is 13 amino acids long.

The J gene is TRBJ2-3, the V gene TRBV7-2; D possibly corresponds to TRBD2 (6 bases). This CDR3 has 14 amino acids. CDR1 SGHTA and CDR2 FQGNSA come from the germline V gene. V was cut by 2 bases and J by 2 bases, with 8 bases left in between. CDR3 nucleotides: TGTGCCAGCAGCTTACGGGGGAACACAGATACGCAGTATTTT. Protein sequence: CASSLRGNTDTQYF. The variable domain in full, with the rest retrieved from reference TRBV7-2 and TRBJ2-3, is GAGVSQSPSNKVTEKGKDVELRCDPISGHTALYWYRQSLGQGLEFLIYFQGNSAPDKSGLPSDRFSAERTGGSVSTLTIQRTQQEDSAVYLCASSLRGNTDTQYFGPGTRLTVL.

The chain has TRBV4-3 and TRBJ1-6; no definite D call. The CDR3 runs to 18 residues. V was cut by 0 bases and J by 6 bases, with 18 bases left in between. Per germline, CDR1 LGHNA and CDR2 YSLEER. The CDR3 bases are TGCGCCAGCAGCCAAGATTTGGAGGTAGCTGACCTTAATTCACCCCTCCACTTT. Encoded protein: CASSQDLEVADLNSPLHF.

This chain uses TRBV7-2 with TRBJ2-7; 7 nucleotides line up with TRBD1. The trim removed 5 bases at V and 3 bases at J, leaving 10 bases unmatched. The CDR3 spans 15 residues. Per germline, CDR1 SGHTA and CDR2 FQGNSA. CDR3 coding DNA: TGTGCCAGCAGCAGACCCGGGACAGTTAGCTACGAGCAGTACTTC. This translates into CASSRPGTVSYEQYF.

V is TRBV7-2 and J is TRBJ1-2; D call uncertain. CDR1 is SGHTA, CDR2 FQGNSA, per germline. Trimming removed 1 base from V and 4 bases from J, with 13 bases in between. The CDR3 is 15 residues long. Here the CDR3 DNA reads TGTGCCAGCAGCTTAGGCTACCCGGCAGGCTATGGCTACACCTTC. It specifies CASSLGYPAGYGYTF.